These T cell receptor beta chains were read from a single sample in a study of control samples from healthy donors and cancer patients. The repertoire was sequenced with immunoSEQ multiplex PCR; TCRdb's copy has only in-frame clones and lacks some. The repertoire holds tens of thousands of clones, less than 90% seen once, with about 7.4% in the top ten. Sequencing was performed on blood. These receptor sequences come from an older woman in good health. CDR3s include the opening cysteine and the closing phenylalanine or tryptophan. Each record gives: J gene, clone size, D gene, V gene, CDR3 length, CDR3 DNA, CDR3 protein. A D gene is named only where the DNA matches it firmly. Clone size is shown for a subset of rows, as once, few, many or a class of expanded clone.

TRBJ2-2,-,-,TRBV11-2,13,TGTGCCAGCAGCTTCGGAAGCACCGGGGAGCTGTTTTTT,CASSFGSTGELFF
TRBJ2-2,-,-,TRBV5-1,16,TGCGCCAGCAGCTTGGATCCATCACGAGGCACCGGGGAGCTGTTTTTT,CASSLDPSRGTGELFF
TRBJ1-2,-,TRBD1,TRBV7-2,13,TGTGCCAGCAGTCCTACAGGGGACTATGGCTACACCTTC,CASSPTGDYGYTF
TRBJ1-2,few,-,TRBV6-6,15,TGTGCCAGCAGTTTGGATTTAGGAGTGGCGGATGGCTACACCTTC,CASSLDLGVADGYTF
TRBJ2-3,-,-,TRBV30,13,TGTGCCTGGAGCCCACGGAGGGGTGATACGCAGTATTTT,CAWSPRRGDTQYF
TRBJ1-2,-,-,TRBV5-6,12,TGTGCCAGCAGCTTCTTGGGGGATGGCTACACCTTC,CASSFLGDGYTF
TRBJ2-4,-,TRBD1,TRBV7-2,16,TGTGCCAGCAGCCTAGTAGGGGGCCTAGCCAAAAACATTCAGTACTTC,CASSLVGGLAKNIQYF
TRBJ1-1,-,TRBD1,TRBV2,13,TGTGCCAGCAGCCCCTTGTGGGACAGGGTAGCTTTCTTT,CASSPLWDRVAFF
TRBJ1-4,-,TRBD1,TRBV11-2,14,TGTGCCAGCAGCGCGACAGGGAGGGCTGAAAAACTGTTTTTT,CASSATGRAEKLFF
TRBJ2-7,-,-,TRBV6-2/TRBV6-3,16,TGTGCCAGCAGTTACTTTGCAGGACCATCATACTACGAGCAGTACTTC,CASSYFAGPSYYEQYF
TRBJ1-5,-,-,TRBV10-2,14,TGCGCCAGCAGTGATCTTTTGGGCAATCAGCCCCAGCATTTT,CASSDLLGNQPQHF
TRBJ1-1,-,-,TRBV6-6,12,TGTGCCAGCAGTTACTCGTTGGGGGGAGCTTTCTTT,CASSYSLGGAFF
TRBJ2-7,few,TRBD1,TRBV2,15,TGTGCCAGCACCCTGATCGGGACAGATCCCTACGAGCAGTACTTC,CASTLIGTDPYEQYF
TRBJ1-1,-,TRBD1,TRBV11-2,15,TGTGCCAGCAGCAGGCGGACAGGGGTCGCCGCTGAAGCTTTCTTT,CASSRRTGVAAEAFF
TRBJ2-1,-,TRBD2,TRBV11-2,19,TGTGCCAGCAGCTTTGGGACTAGCGGGAGTTGGTCGAGGTACAATGAGCAGTTCTTC,CASSFGTSGSWSRYNEQFF
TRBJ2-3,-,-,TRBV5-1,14,TGCGCCAGCAGCTTGTTGGGGGGCACAGATACGCAGTATTTT,CASSLLGGTDTQYF
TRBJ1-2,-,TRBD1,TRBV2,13,TGTGCCAGCAGAGACAGGGGGCCCTATGGCTACACCTTC,CASRDRGPYGYTF
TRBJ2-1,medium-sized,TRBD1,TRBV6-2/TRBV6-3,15,TGTGCCAGCAGTTACGGACCGGACAGGGTAAATGAGCAGTTCTTC,CASSYGPDRVNEQFF
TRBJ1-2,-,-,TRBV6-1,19,TGTGCCAGCAGTGAAGCCACCCACCTCACATCCGGGCACCGGCTGGGCTACACCTTC,CASSEATHLTSGHRLGYTF
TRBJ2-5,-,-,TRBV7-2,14,TGTGCCAGCAGCTCAGGCGGACCGGGGGAGACCCAGTACTTC,CASSSGGPGETQYF
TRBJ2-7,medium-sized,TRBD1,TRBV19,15,TGTGCCAGTAGTATCGGACAGGGAAGCTCCTACGAGCAGTACTTC,CASSIGQGSSYEQYF
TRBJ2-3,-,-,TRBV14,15,TGTGCCAGCAGCCACTGGCAGGGCGCCACAGATACGCAGTATTTT,CASSHWQGATDTQYF
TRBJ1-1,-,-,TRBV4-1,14,TGCGCCAGCAGCGACCGGGGGAGGAACACTGAAGCTTTCTTT,CASSDRGRNTEAFF
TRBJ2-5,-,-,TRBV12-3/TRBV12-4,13,TGTGCCAGCAGTTTCAAGGGGCGGGAGACCCAGTACTTC,CASSFKGRETQYF
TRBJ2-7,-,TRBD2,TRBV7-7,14,TGTGCCAGCAGCTTGGGTCCGGGAGCGGGGGAGCAGTACTTC,CASSLGPGAGEQYF
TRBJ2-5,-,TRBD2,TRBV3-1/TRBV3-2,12,TGTGCCACCGGACTAGCGGGGGAGACCCAGTACTTC,CATGLAGETQYF
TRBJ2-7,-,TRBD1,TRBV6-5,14,TGTGCCAGCAGGGCGGACAGGGGACGCTACGAGCAGTACTTC,CASRADRGRYEQYF
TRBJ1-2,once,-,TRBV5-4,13,TGTGCCAGCAGCTTGGGGGCTGGCTATGGCTACACCTTC,CASSLGAGYGYTF
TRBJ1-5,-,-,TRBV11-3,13,TGTGCCAGCAGCTCGGGCGACAGTTCGACCCAGCATTTT,CASSSGDSSTQHF
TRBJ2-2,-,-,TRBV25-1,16,TGTGCCAGCAGTGAATCGGGGGTGAAGAACACCGGGGAGCTGTTTTTT,CASSESGVKNTGELFF
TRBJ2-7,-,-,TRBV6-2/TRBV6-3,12,TGTGCCAGCAGTTACGCATTCTCCGAGCAGTACTTC,CASSYAFSEQYF
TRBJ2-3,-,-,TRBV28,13,TGTGCCAGCAGTTTAAGGCAGCCGGTTTTGGAGTATTTT,CASSLRQPVLEYF
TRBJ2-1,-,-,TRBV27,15,TGTGCCAGCAGTTTCCAAGCGGGCAGATACAATGAGCAGTTCTTC,CASSFQAGRYNEQFF
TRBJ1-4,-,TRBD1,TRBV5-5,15,TGTGCCAGCAGCTTGGAAGGACAGGGGAGTGAAAAACTGTTTTTT,CASSLEGQGSEKLFF
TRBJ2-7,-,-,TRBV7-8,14,TGTGCCAGCAGCTTAGTTTACAGTGGAGTGGAGCAGTACTTC,CASSLVYSGVEQYF
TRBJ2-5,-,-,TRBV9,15,TGTGCCAGCAGCGCGACCGGGACTCTGAAAGAGACCCAGTACTTC,CASSATGTLKETQYF
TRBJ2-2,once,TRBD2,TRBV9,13,TGTGCCAGCCCCCGGGGGGACACCGGGGAGCTGTTTTTT,CASPRGDTGELFF
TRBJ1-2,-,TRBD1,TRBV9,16,TGTGCCAGCAGCCCTACCGACAGGGTCCTCAACTATGGCTACACCTTC,CASSPTDRVLNYGYTF
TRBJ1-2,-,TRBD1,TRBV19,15,TGTGCCAGTAGTCTCTCGTGGACAGGGAACTATGGCTACACCTTC,CASSLSWTGNYGYTF
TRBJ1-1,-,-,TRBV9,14,TGTGCCAGCAGCGCCGACATCATGAACACTGAAGCTTTCTTT,CASSADIMNTEAFF
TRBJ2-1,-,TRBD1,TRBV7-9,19,TGTGCCAGCACCTCTTCCTCAGGACAGGGGAAAATAATGTGGAATGAGCAGTTCTTC,CASTSSSGQGKIMWNEQFF